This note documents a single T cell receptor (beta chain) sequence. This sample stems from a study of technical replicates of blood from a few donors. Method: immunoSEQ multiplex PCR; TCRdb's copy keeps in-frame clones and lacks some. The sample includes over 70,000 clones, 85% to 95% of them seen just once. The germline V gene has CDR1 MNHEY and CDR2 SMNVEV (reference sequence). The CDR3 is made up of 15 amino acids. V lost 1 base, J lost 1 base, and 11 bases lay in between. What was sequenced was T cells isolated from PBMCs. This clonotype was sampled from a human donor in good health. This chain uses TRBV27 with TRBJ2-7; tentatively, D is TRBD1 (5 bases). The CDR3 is CASSLFAGPSYEQYF. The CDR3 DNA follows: TGTGCCAGCAGTTTATTCGCAGGGCCTTCCTACGAGCAGTACTTC.